A selection of T cell receptor beta chains follows, all from one sample in a study of regulatory T cells in long-lasting Graves disease. Using its own MiXCR run on the multiplex PCR reads, TCRdb lists one record per CDR3 protein. The sample holds around 430,000 distinct CDR3 sequences, under 25% seen once. Sequenced here: peripheral blood mononuclear cells (PBMCs), sampled when the disease was refractory, from a patient treated with antithyroid drugs. Source of these receptors: a female donor with Graves disease. CDR3s include the opening cysteine and the closing phenylalanine or tryptophan. A D gene is named only where the DNA matches it firmly. Size is omitted from some rows. Given values are once, few, many or a class for expanded clones.

cdr3_length clone_size j_call v_call d_call cdr3_aa cdr3_nt
16 many TRBJ2-5 TRBV6-2/TRBV6-3 NA CASTQRSGFNQETQYF TGTGCCAGCACCCAACGATCAGGATTCAACCAAGAGACCCAGTACTTC
16 NA TRBJ1-2 TRBV4-1 TRBD1 CASSQVIRDRRYGYTF TGCGCCAGCAGCCAAGTGATAAGGGACAGACGATATGGCTACACCTTC
15 NA TRBJ2-5 TRBV6-1 TRBD1 CASSTHRGLGETQYF TGTGCCAGCAGTACACACAGGGGGCTAGGAGAGACCCAGTACTTC
16 NA TRBJ2-2 TRBV6-1 NA CASEKRWTQSTGELFF TGTGCCAGCGAAAAAAGATGGACCCAATCCACCGGGGAGCTGTTTTTT
13 many TRBJ1-1 TRBV24-1 NA CATSGPVQTEAFF TGTGCCACCAGTGGGCCGGTACAGACTGAAGCTTTCTTT
13 many TRBJ2-7 TRBV28 NA CASSLNLPYEQYF TGTGCCAGCAGTTTAAACCTACCATACGAGCAGTACTTC
13 many TRBJ1-4 TRBV6-1 TRBD1 CASSQGETGRLFF TGTGCCAGCAGTCAAGGGGAGACAGGGAGGCTGTTTTTT
14 NA TRBJ2-7 TRBV9 TRBD1 CASSVWQGADEQYF TGTGCCAGCAGCGTGTGGCAGGGGGCTGACGAGCAGTACTTC
15 many TRBJ1-5 TRBV19 NA CASMRGGTIGQPQHF TGTGCCAGTATGAGAGGGGGGACGATTGGTCAGCCCCAGCATTTT
13 few TRBJ1-2 TRBV25-1 NA CASSLRAFYGYTF TGTGCCAGCAGTCTCCGGGCCTTCTATGGCTACACCTTC
15 NA TRBJ1-6 TRBV2 NA CASRTRVLPNSPLHF TGTGCCAGCAGGACGAGGGTCCTTCCGAATTCACCCCTCCACTTT
13 many TRBJ1-2 TRBV20-1 TRBD1 CSASTTGDQGYTF TGCAGTGCTAGTACAACAGGGGATCAAGGCTACACCTTC
13 many TRBJ2-2 TRBV2 NA CATQGGVGGELFF TGTGCCACCCAGGGGGGGGTCGGCGGGGAGCTGTTTTTT
13 few TRBJ2-1 TRBV28 NA CASIPIGGNEQFF TGTGCCAGCATTCCCATCGGGGGCAATGAGCAGTTCTTC
16 many TRBJ2-2 TRBV28 TRBD2 CASSPGTSGDTGELFF TGTGCCAGCAGTCCAGGGACTAGCGGAGACACCGGGGAGCTGTTTTTT
13 few TRBJ2-7 TRBV20-1 NA CSACRQGSYEQYF TGCAGTGCTTGCCGGCAGGGATCCTACGAGCAGTACTTC
13 NA TRBJ1-3 TRBV28 NA CASSWTDGNTIYF TGTGCCAGCAGTTGGACGGATGGAAACACCATATATTTT
16 NA TRBJ2-1 TRBV2 TRBD2 CASSLGVAGAKNEQFF TGTGCCAGCAGCTTAGGGGTAGCGGGAGCTAAAAATGAGCAGTTCTTC
14 NA TRBJ1-4 TRBV5-1 NA CASSTGPENEKLFF TGCGCCAGCAGCACCGGGCCCGAGAATGAAAAACTGTTTTTT
16 NA TRBJ2-7 TRBV4-3 NA CASSQGGGRQDYEQYF TGCGCCAGCAGCCAAGGTGGGGGTCGGCAGGACTACGAGCAGTACTTC
13 many TRBJ2-7 TRBV12-3/TRBV12-4 NA CASSLSRGQEQYF TGTGCCAGCAGTTTAAGTCGGGGCCAAGAGCAGTACTTC
16 few TRBJ1-6 TRBV5-1 NA CASSGGPSSYNSPLHF TGCGCCAGCAGTGGGGGGCCTAGCTCCTATAATTCACCCCTCCACTTT
15 many TRBJ2-5 TRBV20-1 TRBD1 CSALLTGGLLETQYF TGCAGTGCTCTTTTAACAGGGGGGTTGTTGGAGACCCAGTACTTC
17 many TRBJ2-7 TRBV7-8 NA CASSLAGGGKGSYEQYF TGTGCCAGCAGCTTAGCGGGTGGAGGGAAAGGCTCCTACGAGCAGTACTTC
13 many TRBJ2-5 TRBV12-3/TRBV12-4 NA CASSLRDTETQYF TGTGCCAGCAGTTTAAGGGACACCGAGACCCAGTACTTC
14 few TRBJ2-2 TRBV7-2 NA CASSLVDFTGELFF TGTGCCAGCAGCTTAGTTGATTTTACCGGGGAGCTGTTTTTT
15 many TRBJ2-7 TRBV10-3 TRBD2 CAISFISGVSYEQYF TGTGCCATCAGTTTCATTAGCGGGGTGTCCTACGAGCAGTACTTC
16 NA TRBJ2-4 TRBV30 TRBD1 CAWSPRDSIAKNIQYF TGTGCCTGGAGTCCAAGGGACAGCATAGCCAAAAACATTCAGTACTTC
16 NA TRBJ2-2 TRBV7-2 TRBD2 CASSLGMAGEHGELFF TGTGCCAGCAGCTTAGGTATGGCGGGAGAGCACGGGGAGCTGTTTTTT
15 NA TRBJ1-1 TRBV6-4 NA CASSHPTGRNTEAFF TGTGCCAGCAGTCACCCGACAGGTAGGAACACTGAAGCTTTCTTT
13 NA TRBJ2-3 TRBV7-2 NA CASSRDRTDTQYF TGTGCCAGCAGCAGAGATCGCACAGATACGCAGTATTTT
16 few TRBJ1-2 TRBV4-3 TRBD1 CASSQGSTGTAYGYTF TGCGCCAGCAGCCAAGGGAGTACCGGGACAGCGTATGGCTACACCTTC
12 few TRBJ2-5 TRBV7-6 NA CASSPTRKTQYF TGTGCCAGCAGCCCGACCAGGAAGACCCAGTACTTC
15 few TRBJ1-4 TRBV20-1 NA CSASGLWVTNEKLFF TGCAGTGCTTCGGGTCTCTGGGTCACTAATGAAAAACTGTTTTTT
13 many TRBJ1-4 TRBV12-3/TRBV12-4 NA CASTRQANEKLFF TGTGCCAGCACCCGACAGGCTAATGAAAAACTGTTTTTT
12 many TRBJ1-1 TRBV12-3/TRBV12-4 NA CASSHPKTEAFF TGTGCCAGCAGCCACCCGAAGACTGAAGCTTTCTTT
13 NA TRBJ1-1 TRBV19 TRBD1 CASSLQDRVDAFF TGTGCCAGTAGTCTCCAGGACAGGGTGGACGCTTTCTTT
13 many TRBJ2-5 TRBV20-1 NA CSASESSWETQYF TGCAGTGCTAGTGAGTCTAGCTGGGAGACCCAGTACTTC
12 many TRBJ1-5 TRBV2 NA CASRTANQPQHF TGTGCCAGCAGAACAGCCAATCAGCCCCAGCATTTT
13 NA TRBJ1-1 TRBV4-1 NA CASSPLYLVEAFF TGCGCCAGCAGCCCACTCTATTTAGTTGAAGCTTTCTTT
18 NA TRBJ1-3 TRBV6-2/TRBV6-3 NA CASSYSRGGASSGNTIYF TGTGCCAGCAGTTACTCGAGAGGGGGGGCCTCCTCTGGAAACACCATATATTTT
15 NA TRBJ1-5 TRBV12-3/TRBV12-4 NA CASNPGGDGNQPQHF TGTGCCAGCAATCCGGGGGGGGACGGGAATCAGCCCCAGCATTTT
12 many TRBJ2-7 TRBV10-3 NA CAATGSSYEQYF TGTGCCGCGACAGGCAGCTCCTACGAGCAGTACTTC
17 NA TRBJ2-3 TRBV12-3/TRBV12-4 TRBD2 CASSLRSAGGPTDTQYF TGTGCCAGCAGTTTAAGGTCTGCGGGAGGGCCGACAGATACGCAGTATTTT
11 many TRBJ1-2 TRBV30 NA CAWSVSQGYTF TGTGCCTGGAGTGTAAGTCAGGGCTACACCTTC